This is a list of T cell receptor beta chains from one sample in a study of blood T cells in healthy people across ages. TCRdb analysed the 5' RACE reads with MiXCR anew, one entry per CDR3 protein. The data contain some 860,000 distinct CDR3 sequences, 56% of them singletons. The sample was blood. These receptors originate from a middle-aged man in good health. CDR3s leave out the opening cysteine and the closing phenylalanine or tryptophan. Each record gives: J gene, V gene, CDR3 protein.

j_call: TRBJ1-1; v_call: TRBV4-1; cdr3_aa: ASSQERFGTGEAF
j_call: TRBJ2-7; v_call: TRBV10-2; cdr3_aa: ASSVQGEQY
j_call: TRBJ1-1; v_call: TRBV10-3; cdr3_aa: ASRVGTEAF
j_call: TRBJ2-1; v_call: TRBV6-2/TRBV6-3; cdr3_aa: ASSNSYNEQF
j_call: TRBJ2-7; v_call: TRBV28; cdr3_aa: ASSTHPGTVTYEQY
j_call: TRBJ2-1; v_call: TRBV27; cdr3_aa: ASSPPDRAEGGQF
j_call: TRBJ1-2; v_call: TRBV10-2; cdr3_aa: ASSELTGDGYT
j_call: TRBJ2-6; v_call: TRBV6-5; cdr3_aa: ASSYSRGPRASGANVLT
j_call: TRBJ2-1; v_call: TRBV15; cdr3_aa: ATSRDRGSEQF
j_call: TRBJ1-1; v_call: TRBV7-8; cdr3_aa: ASRNFDMNTEAF
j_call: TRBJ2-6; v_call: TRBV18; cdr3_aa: ASSRTGTGVSGANVLT
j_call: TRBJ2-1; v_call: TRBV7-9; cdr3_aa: ASIHENQRGVNEQF
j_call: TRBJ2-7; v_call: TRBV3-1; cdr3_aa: ASSPDRGDSYEQY
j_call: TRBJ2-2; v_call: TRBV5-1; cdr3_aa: ASSLDTGELF
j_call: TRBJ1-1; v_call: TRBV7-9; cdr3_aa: ASSFLGGATGTTEAF
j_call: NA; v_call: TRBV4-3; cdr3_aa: ASSQGSPTSEQY
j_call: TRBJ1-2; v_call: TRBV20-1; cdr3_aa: SATRPYEYGYT
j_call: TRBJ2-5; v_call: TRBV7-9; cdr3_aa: ASSLAEPGTQY
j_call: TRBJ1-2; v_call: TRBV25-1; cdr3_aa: ASSGSGGPYGYT
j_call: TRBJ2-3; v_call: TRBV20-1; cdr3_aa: SARDLTWSTDTQY
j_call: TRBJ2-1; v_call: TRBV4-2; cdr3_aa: ASSQDISTFEQF
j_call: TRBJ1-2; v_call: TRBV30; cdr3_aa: AWIRGRDYGYT
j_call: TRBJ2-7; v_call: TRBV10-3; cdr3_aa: ATAGSGNNEQY
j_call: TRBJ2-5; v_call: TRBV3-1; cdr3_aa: ASSQAMGGGETQY
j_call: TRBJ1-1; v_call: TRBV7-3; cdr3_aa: ASSPSAAGGTEAF
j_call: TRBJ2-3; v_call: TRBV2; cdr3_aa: ASWTGDSTDTQY
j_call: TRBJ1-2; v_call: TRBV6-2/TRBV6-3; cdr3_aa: ASSFAPLGDGYT